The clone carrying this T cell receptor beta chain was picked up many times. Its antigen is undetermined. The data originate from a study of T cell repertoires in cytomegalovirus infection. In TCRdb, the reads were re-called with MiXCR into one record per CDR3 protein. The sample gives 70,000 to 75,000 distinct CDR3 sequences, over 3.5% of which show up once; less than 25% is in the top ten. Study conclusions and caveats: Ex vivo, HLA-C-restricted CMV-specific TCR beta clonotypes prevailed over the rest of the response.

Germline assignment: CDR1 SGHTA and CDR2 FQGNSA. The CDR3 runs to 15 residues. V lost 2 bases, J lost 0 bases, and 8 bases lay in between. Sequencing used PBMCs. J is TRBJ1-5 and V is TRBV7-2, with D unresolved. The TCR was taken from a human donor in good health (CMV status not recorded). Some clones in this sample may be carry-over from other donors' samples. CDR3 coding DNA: TGTGCCAGCAGCTTAAGCCAGAATAGCAATCAGCCCCAGCATTTT. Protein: CASSLSQNSNQPQHF.